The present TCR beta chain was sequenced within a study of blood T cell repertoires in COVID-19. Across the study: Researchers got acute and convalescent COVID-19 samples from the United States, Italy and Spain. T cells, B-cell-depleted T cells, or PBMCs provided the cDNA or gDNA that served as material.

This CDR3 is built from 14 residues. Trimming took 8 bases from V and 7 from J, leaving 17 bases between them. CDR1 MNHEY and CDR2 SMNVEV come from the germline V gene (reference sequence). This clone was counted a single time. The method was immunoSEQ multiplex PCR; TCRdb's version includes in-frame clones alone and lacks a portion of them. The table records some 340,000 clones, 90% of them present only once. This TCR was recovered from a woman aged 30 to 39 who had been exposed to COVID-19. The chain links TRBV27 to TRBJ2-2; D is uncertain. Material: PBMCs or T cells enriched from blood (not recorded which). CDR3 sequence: CASRVLESGGELFF. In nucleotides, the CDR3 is TGTGCCAGCCGAGTTTTGGAGTCTGGCGGGGAGCTGTTTTTT.